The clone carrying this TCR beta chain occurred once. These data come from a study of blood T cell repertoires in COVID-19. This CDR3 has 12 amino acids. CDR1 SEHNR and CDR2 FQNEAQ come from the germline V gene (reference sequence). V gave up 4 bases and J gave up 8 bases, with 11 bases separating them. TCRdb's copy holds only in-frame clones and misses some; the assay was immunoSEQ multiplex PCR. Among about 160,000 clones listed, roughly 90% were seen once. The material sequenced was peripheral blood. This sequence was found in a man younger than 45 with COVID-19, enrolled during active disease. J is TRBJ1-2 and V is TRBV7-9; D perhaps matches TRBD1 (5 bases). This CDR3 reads CASSSQVPGYTF. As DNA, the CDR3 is TGTGCCAGCAGCTCACAGGTTCCGGGCTACACCTTC.